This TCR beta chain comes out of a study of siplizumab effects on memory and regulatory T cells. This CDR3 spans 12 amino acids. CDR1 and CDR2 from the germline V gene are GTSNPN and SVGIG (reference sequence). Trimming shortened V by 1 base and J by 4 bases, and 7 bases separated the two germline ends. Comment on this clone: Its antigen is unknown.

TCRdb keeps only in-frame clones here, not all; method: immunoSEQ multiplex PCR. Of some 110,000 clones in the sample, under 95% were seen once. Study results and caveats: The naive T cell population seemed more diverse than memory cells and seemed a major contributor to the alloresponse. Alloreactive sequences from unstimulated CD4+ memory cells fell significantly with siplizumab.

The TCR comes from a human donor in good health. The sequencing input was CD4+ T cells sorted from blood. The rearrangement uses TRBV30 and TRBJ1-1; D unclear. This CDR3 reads CAWSGGFTEAFF. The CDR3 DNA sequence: TGTGCCTGGAGTGGAGGTTTCACTGAAGCTTTCTTT.